This TCR beta chain originates from a study of breast tumors, draining lymph nodes, adjacent tissues. In TCRdb, the multiplex PCR reads were re-called with MiXCR into one record per CDR3 protein. The profile shows approximately 9,000 distinct CDR3 sequences, about 42% of them singletons. Germline V gene data show CDR1 as GTSNPN and CDR2 as SVGIG (reference sequence). The length of the CDR3 is 14 residues. The ends were cut back, 3 bases at V and 2 bases at J, with 14 bases in the middle. This chain uses TRBV30 with TRBJ2-7; D gene ambiguous. The specimen was tumor-adjacent breast tissue. This receptor was identified in a female donor with breast cancer. Some clones in this sample may be carry-over from other donors' samples. This CDR3 reads CAWRDSFHTYEQYF. In DNA, the CDR3 is TGTGCCTGGAGAGACTCCTTTCATACCTACGAGCAGTACTTC.